The entry below gives a single T cell receptor beta chain sequence along with its context. The specificity of this receptor is unknown. It has no much larger one-base neighbor in the sample; base qualities were not kept. Receptor amplification or capture employed the immunoSEQ multiplex PCR assay. The clones in this table, taken by TCRdb from immuneACCESS, are in-frame only. Not every clone is retained; where verified, under half of the shortfall comes from an unresolved V gene, and the cause of the rest is unknown. In all, the sample holds roughly 93,000 clones, and 80% to 95% of those were seen once. The top ten hold approximately 2% of the sample. These data are taken from a study of T cell changes during pregnancy in multiple sclerosis (dated by TCRdb to the late 2010s). About the study as a whole: Changes in the T cell repertoire over the course of pregnancy were examined in this study in women with multiple sclerosis.

From its cysteine to its phenylalanine, the CDR3 spans 18 amino acids. The retained sequence is limited to the CDR3, 54 bases, with the frame set at the first base. CDR1 and CDR2, per the germline V gene (reference sequence), are LNHDA and SQIVND. For this chain, trimming is 2 bases at the V end and 3 bases at the J end, and the number of junction bases without a gene match is 10. This chain joins TRBV19 to TRBJ2-7; TRBD2 matches 13 bases in the middle. This TCR came from a female donor with multiple sclerosis, enrolled in a pregnancy study. The specimen comprised peripheral blood, sampled after pregnancy. The DNA reads TGTGCCAGTAGTATACGGGGACTAGCGGGGCTCGGGGACTACGAGCAGTACTTC. The translation is CASSIRGLAGLGDYEQYF. With the rest looked up from the reference TRBV19 and TRBJ2-7 genes rather than sequenced, the full variable domain is DGGITQSPKYLFRKEGQNVTLSCEQNLNHDAMYWYRQDPGQGLRLIYYSQIVNDFQKGDIAEGYSVSREKKESFPLTVTSAQKNPTAFYLCASSIRGLAGLGDYEQYFGPGTRLTVT.